The 32 T cell receptor beta chains below come from one sample, sequenced in a study of T cell responses to AZD1222 COVID-19 vaccine. Profiled with immunoSEQ multiplex PCR; TCRdb holds only in-frame clones, not every one. Of 100,000 to 150,000 clones detected, approximately 88% appear once; the ten largest clones hold less than 6.5%. The sequencing here drew on peripheral blood, taken on day 0 of AZD1222 vaccination. These receptors all stem from an adult in good health.

CDR3 loop: CAWSVSGVNGYTF. The CDR3 bases are TGTGCCTGGAGTGTATCGGGGGTAAATGGCTACACCTTC. V gene TRBV30 combines with J gene TRBJ1-2; maybe TRBD1 (5 bases). The V gene's germline CDR1 is GTSNPN and CDR2 SVGIG (reference sequence). The CDR3 length is 13 residues. V was shortened by 0 bases and J by 6 bases, with 11 bases between the two germline ends.

This clone was detected once. V is TRBV10-1 and J is TRBJ2-1; possibly TRBD1 or TRBD2 for D (5 bases each). Germline V gene sequence: CDR1 WNHNN, CDR2 SYGVQD (reference sequence). V lost 8 bases and J 1 base, leaving 12 bases between the germline ends. The CDR3 runs to 14 residues. The CDR3, as DNA: TGCGCCAGCGGGGACCTCCGATCCTACAATGAGCAGTTCTTC. It translates to CASGDLRSYNEQFF.

The genes are TRBV30 and TRBJ1-6, with D possibly being TRBD1 (5 bases). V gave up 5 bases and J gave up 8 bases, with 16 bases separating them. CDR3 size: 14 residues. Germline loops: CDR1 GTSNPN, CDR2 SVGIG (reference sequence). The CDR3 is CAWAFSGDHSPLHF. Written as DNA, the CDR3 is TGTGCCTGGGCCTTTTCGGGGGACCATTCACCCCTCCACTTT.

The chain links TRBV10-3 to TRBJ1-5; D perhaps matches TRBD1 (5 bases). The CDR3 has 14 amino acids. Per the germline V gene, CDR1 is ENHRY and CDR2 is SYGVKD. Trimming took off 3 bases at V and 5 bases at J, with 11 bases between the two ends. CDR3 DNA sequence: TGTGCCATCAGTGATGGTTTGGGGGATCAGCCCCAGCATTTT. It is translated as CAISDGLGDQPQHF.

The J gene is TRBJ1-6, the V gene TRBV2, with D unclear. The CDR3 length is 15 residues. Trimming shortened V by 4 bases and J by 3 bases, and 10 bases separated the two germline ends. The germline V gene encodes CDR1 SNHLY and CDR2 FYNNEI. Here the CDR3 reads CASSAQGGYNSPLHF. DNA for the CDR3: TGTGCCAGCAGTGCTCAAGGTGGCTATAATTCACCCCTCCACTTT.

This chain connects TRBV7-9 to TRBJ2-3, with D possibly matching TRBD2 (7 bases). Germline loops: CDR1 SEHNR, CDR2 FQNEAQ (reference sequence). The CDR3 has 16 residues. Between the trimmed V and J ends, which lost 5 bases and 0 bases, there was a span of 15 bases. DNA of the CDR3: TGTGCCAGCAGCAATAGGGAGGGACATAGCACAGATACGCAGTATTTT. The encoded protein is CASSNREGHSTDTQYF.

This chain joins TRBV7-8 and TRBJ2-7, with TRBD1 matching over 9 bases. Germline lookup yields CDR1 SGHVS and CDR2 FQNEAQ. With 5 bases clipped from V and 2 bases from J, the junction kept 4 bases outside the gene matches. The CDR3 contains 14 residues. The CDR3 nucleotides are TGTGCCAGCAGCAAGGACAGGGGTGCCTACGAGCAGTACTTC. It is translated as CASSKDRGAYEQYF.

V and J are TRBV19 and TRBJ2-7; TRBD1 might be the D (6 bases). Germline assignment: CDR1 LNHDA and CDR2 SQIVND (reference sequence). The CDR3 runs to 12 residues. V was shortened by 10 bases and J by 0 bases, with 10 bases between the two germline ends. This CDR3 reads CATGQSSYEQYF. CDR3 DNA sequence: TGTGCCACCGGACAGTCCTCCTACGAGCAGTACTTC.

Only one count was recorded for this clone. The rearrangement joins TRBV12-3 or TRBV12-4 to TRBJ2-1; a weak D match, TRBD2 (5 bases). The ends were cut back, 3 bases at V and 5 bases at J, with 8 bases in the middle. The CDR3 totals 13 residues. The CDR3 bases are TGTGCCAGCAGTTTCGGACTCCACAATGAGCAGTTCTTC. Protein sequence: CASSFGLHNEQFF.

This clone was seen once. The rearrangement links TRBV6-5 to TRBJ1-2, with 7 bases fitting TRBD1. The CDR3 is 16 residues long. V was pared by 0 bases and J by 2 bases, with 6 bases of the junction left unmatched. Germline values: CDR1 MNHEY, CDR2 SVGAGI. DNA for the CDR3: TGTGCCAGCAGTTACTCGGGACAGCCTTCCAACTATGGCTACACCTTC. It codes for CASSYSGQPSNYGYTF.

The V and J genes are TRBV28 and TRBJ1-3; a possible D gene is TRBD1 (5 bases). This CDR3 region has 15 residues. Per germline, CDR1 MDHEN and CDR2 SYDVKM. Trimming removed 6 bases from V and 5 bases from J, with 17 bases in between. This CDR3 reads CASSPAGQVRNTIYF. The CDR3 DNA is TGTGCCAGCAGCCCTGCGGGGCAGGTTAGAAACACCATATATTTT.

This clone turned up a few times. The V call is TRBV7-2, the J call TRBJ1-4; tentative D call: TRBD1 (5 bases). The CDR3 sequence is 17 residues long. CDR1 is SGHTA, CDR2 FQGNSA, per germline. The V end was cut by 5 bases, the J end by 5 bases, with 21 bases between. This CDR3 reads CASSQIRDPASNEKLFF. The CDR3 DNA follows: TGTGCCAGCAGCCAAATCCGGGACCCGGCCTCGAATGAAAAACTGTTTTTT.

The chain carries TRBV5-6 and TRBJ2-1; 14 nucleotides agree with TRBD2. Germline CDR1 is SGHDT and CDR2 is YYEEEE. Trimming at V came to 4 bases and at J to 3 bases, leaving 6 bases not matched to a gene. There are 17 residues in the CDR3. DNA of the CDR3: TGTGCCAGCAGCCCCGGGACTAGCGGGAGATTCTACAATGAGCAGTTCTTC. It codes for CASSPGTSGRFYNEQFF.

The CDR3 DNA sequence: TGTGCCAGCAGCTTAGATAACAGGGGGTTCCGTACAGATACGCAGTATTTT. This gives the protein CASSLDNRGFRTDTQYF. The gene calls are TRBV11-2 and TRBJ2-3, with 8 bases that match TRBD1. J lost 3 bases, V lost 0 bases, and 8 bases had no gene match. Germline loops: CDR1 SGHAT, CDR2 FQNNGV. CDR3 length: 17 residues.

The gene calls are TRBV19 and TRBJ1-5, with 8 bases that match TRBD1. After removal of 6 bases from V and 1 base from J, the junction contained 2 bases not matched to a gene. The CDR3 is 14 amino acids. The germline V gene encodes CDR1 LNHDA and CDR2 SQIVND (reference sequence). CDR3 nucleotide sequence: TGTGCCAGTAGCCGACAGGGGAGCAATCAGCCCCAGCATTTT. Amino acids: CASSRQGSNQPQHF.

The chain carries TRBV5-1 and TRBJ2-5; TRBD1 might be the D (5 bases). Germline V gives CDR1 SGHRS, CDR2 YFSETQ. With 7 bases removed from V and 2 bases from J, the gap between germline ends came to 15 bases. CDR3 length equals 14 residues. CDR3 residues: CASYRDSKQETQYF. CDR3 sequence (DNA): TGCGCCAGCTACCGAGACAGCAAACAAGAGACCCAGTACTTC.

A few counts support this clone. DNA for the CDR3: TGTGCCAGCAGAGGGGCCTGGGGGGCCAACGTCCTGACTTTC. As protein: CASRGAWGANVLTF. The chain uses TRBV7-6 and TRBJ2-6, with a tentative D call TRBD1 (5 bases). V was trimmed by 6 bases and J by 4 bases, leaving 10 bases between them. The germline V gene has CDR1 SGHVS and CDR2 FNYEAQ. The CDR3 sequence is 14 residues long.

The chain couples TRBV10-2 to TRBJ1-1; D might be TRBD1 (5 bases). The CDR3 totals 13 residues. V lost 5 bases and J lost 4, with 11 bases in between. CDR1 and CDR2 (germline): WSHSY, SAAADI. This chain's CDR3 is CASSTTEGTEAFF. DNA for the CDR3: TGCGCCAGCAGTACGACAGAGGGCACTGAAGCTTTCTTT.

The chain uses TRBV13 and TRBJ2-1, with D maybe TRBD1 (7 bases). Germline-derived CDR1 and CDR2 are PRHDT and FYEKMQ (reference sequence). This CDR3 contains 16 residues. Deletions cut 2 bases from V and 2 bases from J, with 13 bases between. CDR3 in DNA: TGTGCCAGCAGCTTACTCGCGGGACAGCCCTACAATGAGCAGTTCTTC. Amino acid sequence: CASSLLAGQPYNEQFF. The full variable domain, in which reference TRBV13 and TRBJ2-1 provide the parts outside the CDR3, is AAGVIQSPRHLIKEKRETATLKCYPIPRHDTVYWYQQGPGQDPQFLISFYEKMQSDKGSIPDRFSAQQFSDYHSELNMSSLELGDSALYFCASSLLAGQPYNEQFFGPGTRLTVL.

The chain is built from TRBV29-1 and TRBJ1-1; 9 bases fit TRBD1. The CDR3 loop spans 13 amino acids. CDR1 and CDR2 from the germline V gene are SQVTM and ANQGSEA. V lost 3 bases, J lost 9 bases, and 8 bases stayed unmatched. This CDR3 reads CSVDKGQGKKAFF. The CDR3 bases are TGCAGCGTTGATAAGGGACAGGGTAAGAAAGCTTTCTTT. The full variable domain, completed using reference TRBV29-1 and TRBJ1-1, is SAVISQKPSRDICQRGTSLTIQCQVDSQVTMMFWYRQQPGQSLTLIATANQGSEATYESGFVIDKFPISRPNLTFSTLTVSNMSPEDSSIYLCSVDKGQGKKAFFGQGTRLTVV.

The gene calls are TRBV10-3 and TRBJ2-2; D is undetermined. The CDR3 runs to 13 residues. With 0 bases removed from V and 6 bases from J, the gap between germline ends came to 5 bases. Germline V lookup: CDR1 ENHRY, CDR2 SYGVKD. The DNA of the CDR3 is TGTGCCATCAGTGAGTCGGAGTCCGGGGAGCTGTTTTTT. It yields the protein CAISESESGELFF.

This chain joins TRBV3-1 (or the pseudogene TRBV3-2) and TRBJ2-7; no firm D call. Germline lookup yields CDR1 LGHDT and CDR2 YNNKEL (reference sequence). The CDR3 is 13 residues long. The ends were cut back, 4 bases at V and 3 bases at J, with 10 bases in the middle. CDR3 DNA sequence: TGTGCCAGCAGCCCCCTATCAGGCTACGAGCAGTACTTC. Its protein product is CASSPLSGYEQYF.

The sample holds one count of this clone. This chain joins TRBV29-1 and TRBJ2-7, with 9 bases lining up with TRBD2. The CDR3 contains 12 residues. Germline V lookup: CDR1 SQVTM, CDR2 ANQGSEA. The V and J ends lost 6 bases and 6 bases, in that order; junction bases with no gene match: 6. CDR3 in amino acids: CSVTGTSREQYF. For the CDR3, the DNA is TGCAGCGTAACCGGGACTAGCCGCGAGCAGTACTTC.

CDR3 nucleotide sequence: TGTGCCAGTAGTGCGTTAGGGACAGGTGATTCCTACGAGCAGTACTTC. Translated: CASSALGTGDSYEQYF. The V call is TRBV19, the J call TRBJ2-7; 8 bases agree with TRBD1. Unmatched junction bases numbered 10, after V lost 5 bases and J lost 1 base. The CDR3 runs to 16 residues. CDR1 is LNHDA, CDR2 SQIVND, per germline (reference sequence). Based on the CDR3 plus reference TRBV19 and TRBJ2-7, the full variable domain is DGGITQSPKYLFRKEGQNVTLSCEQNLNHDAMYWYRQDPGQGLRLIYYSQIVNDFQKGDIAEGYSVSREKKESFPLTVTSAQKNPTAFYLCASSALGTGDSYEQYFGPGTRLTVT.

This clone was counted a single time. Other DNA variants within this sample encode the same CDR3. The chain has TRBV9 and TRBJ1-1; D not certain. Between the trimmed V and J ends, which lost 2 bases and 0 bases, there was a span of 8 bases. The CDR3 is made up of 14 amino acids. The germline V gene has CDR1 SGDLS and CDR2 YYNGEE. The CDR3 reads CASSVAGMNTEAFF. Here the CDR3 DNA reads TGTGCCAGCAGCGTCGCGGGGATGAACACTGAAGCTTTCTTT.

V and J are TRBV7-2 and TRBJ1-2; D is unresolved. Deletions cut 1 base from V and 4 bases from J, with 16 bases between. Germline assignment: CDR1 SGHTA and CDR2 FQGNSA. CDR3 length: 16 amino acids. DNA of the CDR3: TGTGCCAGCAGCTTAGTCCAGCCTAGTCAAGTCTATGGCTACACCTTC. Encoded protein: CASSLVQPSQVYGYTF. Variable domain in full (rest from reference TRBV7-2 and TRBJ1-2): GAGVSQSPSNKVTEKGKDVELRCDPISGHTALYWYRQSLGQGLEFLIYFQGNSAPDKSGLPSDRFSAERTGGSVSTLTIQRTQQEDSAVYLCASSLVQPSQVYGYTFGSGTRLTVV.

This chain links TRBV27 with TRBJ1-4; a weak D match, TRBD1 (5 bases). Trimming cost V 8 bases and J 1 base, with 17 bases left between them. This CDR3 has 16 amino acids. Germline lookup yields CDR1 MNHEY and CDR2 SMNVEV (reference sequence). The CDR3 reads CASSPGEDLTNEKLFF. The CDR3 DNA sequence: TGTGCCAGCTCGCCGGGGGAGGACCTAACTAATGAAAAACTGTTTTTT.

V is TRBV15 and J is TRBJ2-7, with D perhaps matching TRBD1 (6 bases). Trimming pared 6 bases from V and 2 bases from J, leaving 23 bases between. In germline, CDR1 is LNHNV, CDR2 YYDKDF (reference sequence). This CDR3 has 17 amino acids. The CDR3 DNA reads as TGTGCCACCAGTAGGGACGGCCCTGCAGGGGAAACCTACGAGCAGTACTTC. It encodes CATSRDGPAGETYEQYF.

V and J are TRBV5-1 and TRBJ2-1, with TRBD1 identical over 7 bases. The ends lost 4 bases at V and 0 bases at J; junction bases unmatched: 7. CDR1 and CDR2 (germline): SGHRS, YFSETQ. The CDR3 covers 16 residues. This CDR3 reads CASSQQGTSSYNEQFF. For the CDR3, the DNA is TGCGCCAGCAGCCAACAGGGGACCAGCTCCTACAATGAGCAGTTCTTC.

This chain uses TRBV10-3 with TRBJ1-5, with 12 bases matching TRBD1. V shed 6 bases and J 5 bases; nucleotides not matched to a gene: 11. The V gene's germline CDR1 is ENHRY and CDR2 SYGVKD. The CDR3 runs to 17 residues. The DNA for the CDR3 is TGTGCCATCAGAGCCGGGACAGGGGGCGATTTGGATCAGCCCCAGCATTTT. It yields the protein CAIRAGTGGDLDQPQHF.

The chain uses TRBV20-1 and TRBJ1-3; D gene uncertain. The V gene lost 3 bases and the J gene lost 4 bases, with 13 bases spanning the gap. CDR3 length: 14 amino acids. From germline, CDR1 is DFQATT and CDR2 SNEGSKA (reference sequence). In DNA, the CDR3 is TGCAGTGCTAGTCGGACCGACGGGGGAAACACCATATATTTT. Protein: CSASRTDGGNTIYF.

This chain uses TRBV5-1 with TRBJ1-1; possible D gene TRBD1, 5 bases. Per the germline V gene, CDR1 is SGHRS and CDR2 is YFSETQ. V lost 2 bases to trimming and J lost 6 bases, with 11 bases between them. This CDR3 is built from 13 residues. This CDR3 reads CASSFDSLAEAFF. DNA of the CDR3: TGCGCCAGCAGCTTCGACAGTTTAGCTGAAGCTTTCTTT.